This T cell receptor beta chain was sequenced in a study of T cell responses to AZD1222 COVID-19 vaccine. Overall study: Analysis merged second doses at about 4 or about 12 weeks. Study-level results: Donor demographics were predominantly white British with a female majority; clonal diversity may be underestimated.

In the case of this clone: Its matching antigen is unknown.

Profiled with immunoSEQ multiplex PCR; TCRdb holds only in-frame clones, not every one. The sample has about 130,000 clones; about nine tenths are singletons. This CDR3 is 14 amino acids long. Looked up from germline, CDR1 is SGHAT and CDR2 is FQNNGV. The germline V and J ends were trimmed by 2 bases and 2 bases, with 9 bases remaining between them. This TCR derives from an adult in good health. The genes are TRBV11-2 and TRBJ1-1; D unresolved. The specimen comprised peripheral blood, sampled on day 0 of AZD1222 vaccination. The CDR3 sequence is CASSLYTANTEAFF. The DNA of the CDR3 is TGTGCCAGCAGCTTATATACGGCTAACACTGAAGCTTTCTTT.